A selection of T cell receptor beta chains follows, all from one sample in a study of CD4 T cells in relation to SARS-CoV-2 and coronaviruses. The antigens of these receptors remain unknown. Sequencing used immunoSEQ multiplex PCR; TCRdb keeps in-frame clones, though not all of them. The repertoire consists of about 26,000 clones, with around 78% occurring once and the leading ten covering 20% to 25%. Sequenced material: CD4+ T cells from PBMCs, cultured in vitro. These receptors were collected from a human donor in good health. Each CDR3 is given with its conserved first and last residue. Each record gives: V gene, D gene, clone size, J gene, CDR3 DNA, CDR3 protein. A D gene is named only where the DNA matches it firmly. Clone size is not always given. Where it is, it says once, few, many or a class for expanded clones.

V gene: TRBV29-1; D gene: TRBD1; clone size: -; J gene: TRBJ2-1; CDR3 DNA: TGCAGCGGCCGGGACAGGTCCTACAATGAGCAGTTCTTC; CDR3 protein: CSGRDRSYNEQFF
V gene: TRBV5-8; D gene: -; clone size: -; J gene: TRBJ1-5; CDR3 DNA: TGTGCCAGCAGCTCACTCGGGAATCAGCCCCAGCATTTT; CDR3 protein: CASSSLGNQPQHF
V gene: TRBV18; D gene: -; clone size: few; J gene: TRBJ1-1; CDR3 DNA: TGTGCCAGCTCACCGAGTTTGGGTTTCGGGGTTGCCGCTGAAGCTTTCTTT; CDR3 protein: CASSPSLGFGVAAEAFF
V gene: TRBV2; D gene: TRBD1; clone size: -; J gene: TRBJ2-1; CDR3 DNA: TGTGCCAGCAGTCCCGGGACAGTCGGCGGTGAGCAGTTCTTC; CDR3 protein: CASSPGTVGGEQFF
V gene: TRBV7-9; D gene: TRBD2; clone size: -; J gene: TRBJ2-4; CDR3 DNA: TGTGCCAGCAGCCGACCGATTAGCGGGAAAAGTAGCAAAAACATTCAGTACTTC; CDR3 protein: CASSRPISGKSSKNIQYF
V gene: TRBV12-5; D gene: -; clone size: -; J gene: TRBJ1-5; CDR3 DNA: TGTGCTAGTGGTTTGAGGGCAGGCTTTAATCAGCCCCAGCATTTT; CDR3 protein: CASGLRAGFNQPQHF
V gene: TRBV7-5; D gene: -; clone size: -; J gene: TRBJ2-3; CDR3 DNA: TGTGCCAGAAGCTCGACTAGCACAGATACGCAGTATTTT; CDR3 protein: CARSSTSTDTQYF
V gene: TRBV18; D gene: -; clone size: -; J gene: TRBJ1-5; CDR3 DNA: TGTGCCAGCTCACCCTCAGACGTGGTGGCACAGCCCCAGCATTTT; CDR3 protein: CASSPSDVVAQPQHF
V gene: TRBV7-9; D gene: TRBD1; clone size: -; J gene: TRBJ2-2; CDR3 DNA: TGTGCCAGCAGCCGGGACAGGGGGCGCCGGATCACCGGGGAGCTGTTTTTT; CDR3 protein: CASSRDRGRRITGELFF
V gene: TRBV14; D gene: -; clone size: -; J gene: TRBJ1-3; CDR3 DNA: TGTGCCAGCAGCCAAGATAGGGGGGACTCTGGAAACACCATATATTTT; CDR3 protein: CASSQDRGDSGNTIYF
V gene: TRBV28; D gene: -; clone size: -; J gene: TRBJ2-2; CDR3 DNA: TGTGCCAGCAGCCAAGCTGAGGGGACACGAACCGGGGAGCTGTTTTTT; CDR3 protein: CASSQAEGTRTGELFF
V gene: TRBV7-9; D gene: TRBD2; clone size: -; J gene: TRBJ2-7; CDR3 DNA: TGTGCCAGCAGCTTCCCGACTAGCGGGAGCTACGAGCAGTACTTC; CDR3 protein: CASSFPTSGSYEQYF
V gene: TRBV9; D gene: -; clone size: -; J gene: TRBJ2-6; CDR3 DNA: TGTGCCAGCTATGGTTCGCAGGGGTCCTCTGGGGCCAACGTCCTGACTTTC; CDR3 protein: CASYGSQGSSGANVLTF
V gene: TRBV6-5; D gene: -; clone size: -; J gene: TRBJ1-3; CDR3 DNA: TGTGCCAGCAGTTACGCGGGGGGCGGTGGAAACACCATATATTTT; CDR3 protein: CASSYAGGGGNTIYF
V gene: TRBV6-5; D gene: -; clone size: few; J gene: TRBJ1-6; CDR3 DNA: TGTGCCAGCAAGGTGCAGACAAATTCACCCCTCCACTTT; CDR3 protein: CASKVQTNSPLHF
V gene: TRBV7-9; D gene: -; clone size: -; J gene: TRBJ1-4; CDR3 DNA: TGTGCCAGCAGCTTAAAGGCAGGGACTTCAACTAATGAAAAACTGTTTTTT; CDR3 protein: CASSLKAGTSTNEKLFF
V gene: TRBV19; D gene: -; clone size: -; J gene: TRBJ2-5; CDR3 DNA: TGTGCCAGTAGTAACCCCTGGACGGAGACCCAGTACTTC; CDR3 protein: CASSNPWTETQYF
V gene: TRBV3-1/TRBV3-2; D gene: -; clone size: -; J gene: TRBJ1-1; CDR3 DNA: TGTGCCAGCAGCCCCCGGAGGCAGGGGCCGGGCGGGAACACTGAAGCTTTCTTT; CDR3 protein: CASSPRRQGPGGNTEAFF
V gene: TRBV5-1; D gene: TRBD2; clone size: -; J gene: TRBJ2-1; CDR3 DNA: TGCGCCAGCAGCTATCGACTAGCGGGAGAGGTGACCAATGAGCAGTTCTTC; CDR3 protein: CASSYRLAGEVTNEQFF
V gene: TRBV4-1; D gene: TRBD2; clone size: -; J gene: TRBJ2-2; CDR3 DNA: TGCGCCAGCAGCCAAGATCAGGGACTAGATTTCGGGGAGCTGTTTTTT; CDR3 protein: CASSQDQGLDFGELFF
V gene: TRBV28; D gene: TRBD2; clone size: -; J gene: TRBJ2-1; CDR3 DNA: TGTGCCAGCAGTTTATGGGCTAGCGGGAGTAGTAATGAGCAGTTCTTC; CDR3 protein: CASSLWASGSSNEQFF
V gene: TRBV4-1; D gene: -; clone size: -; J gene: TRBJ1-1; CDR3 DNA: TGCGCCAGCAGGCCCAGGGAGGGTCTTTATCTGGACACTGAAGCTTTCTTT; CDR3 protein: CASRPREGLYLDTEAFF
V gene: TRBV7-8; D gene: -; clone size: few; J gene: TRBJ1-5; CDR3 DNA: TGTGCCAGCGGGGGCTCCAGCAATCAGCCCCAGCATTTT; CDR3 protein: CASGGSSNQPQHF
V gene: TRBV18; D gene: TRBD1; clone size: -; J gene: TRBJ1-1; CDR3 DNA: TGTGCCAGCTCACCGGGTGGGACAGGAGCTGAAGCTTTCTTT; CDR3 protein: CASSPGGTGAEAFF
V gene: TRBV28; D gene: -; clone size: -; J gene: TRBJ1-2; CDR3 DNA: TGTGCCAGCAGTTTATTTTCCGGGCTTCGTGGCTACACCTTC; CDR3 protein: CASSLFSGLRGYTF
V gene: TRBV4-1; D gene: TRBD1; clone size: once; J gene: TRBJ1-1; CDR3 DNA: TGCGCCAGCAGCCATGCCCTAAACAGGGGAAACACTGAAGCTTTCTTT; CDR3 protein: CASSHALNRGNTEAFF
V gene: TRBV6-4; D gene: -; clone size: -; J gene: TRBJ2-1; CDR3 DNA: TGTGCCAGCAGTGACTCGAAGGGTTCAGGCCTCGGATTCAATGAGCAGTTCTTC; CDR3 protein: CASSDSKGSGLGFNEQFF
V gene: TRBV5-6; D gene: -; clone size: -; J gene: TRBJ1-1; CDR3 DNA: TGTGCCAGCAGCTTGGCAGGGGTAGGTTACACTGAAGCTTTCTTT; CDR3 protein: CASSLAGVGYTEAFF
V gene: TRBV7-2; D gene: -; clone size: -; J gene: TRBJ1-6; CDR3 DNA: TGTGCCAGCAGCTTAGGCCTGGCCGCGCAGTCACCCCTCCACTTT; CDR3 protein: CASSLGLAAQSPLHF
V gene: TRBV7-2; D gene: -; clone size: -; J gene: TRBJ2-1; CDR3 DNA: TGTGCCAGCAGCCCCCTCCGGGGTCACAATGAGCAGTTCTTC; CDR3 protein: CASSPLRGHNEQFF
V gene: TRBV7-2; D gene: -; clone size: few; J gene: TRBJ2-5; CDR3 DNA: TGTGCCAGCAGTATACAGGGCGCTAAAGAGACCCAGTACTTC; CDR3 protein: CASSIQGAKETQYF
V gene: TRBV5-1; D gene: -; clone size: -; J gene: TRBJ1-2; CDR3 DNA: TGCGCCAGCAGCTTGGGTGCTGGGCAGGTCTATGGCTACACCTTC; CDR3 protein: CASSLGAGQVYGYTF
V gene: TRBV9; D gene: -; clone size: -; J gene: TRBJ2-3; CDR3 DNA: TGTGCCAGCAGCCTAGCACCTACAGATACGCAGTATTTT; CDR3 protein: CASSLAPTDTQYF
V gene: TRBV14; D gene: -; clone size: -; J gene: TRBJ2-3; CDR3 DNA: TGTGCCAGCAGCCAAGAAGTAGGGCCCCCACCAGATACGCAGTATTTT; CDR3 protein: CASSQEVGPPPDTQYF
V gene: TRBV6-5; D gene: -; clone size: -; J gene: TRBJ1-3; CDR3 DNA: TGTGCCAGCAGCACGTGGGCCTCTGGAAACACCATATATTTT; CDR3 protein: CASSTWASGNTIYF
V gene: TRBV6-5; D gene: -; clone size: -; J gene: TRBJ1-4; CDR3 DNA: TGTGCCAGCTCTCCCGGGGGGAAACTGTTTTTT; CDR3 protein: CASSPGGKLFF
V gene: TRBV7-2; D gene: -; clone size: -; J gene: TRBJ1-2; CDR3 DNA: TGTGCCAGCAGCTTTTCCGACAGCCGGCACTATGGCTACACCTTC; CDR3 protein: CASSFSDSRHYGYTF
V gene: TRBV11-2; D gene: -; clone size: -; J gene: TRBJ1-2; CDR3 DNA: TGTGCCAGCAGCTTAGATTCCTGGACTGATGGCTACACCTTC; CDR3 protein: CASSLDSWTDGYTF
V gene: TRBV2; D gene: TRBD2; clone size: -; J gene: TRBJ2-5; CDR3 DNA: TGTGCCAGCAGGCGGGGGAGAACCCAAGAGACCCAGTACTTC; CDR3 protein: CASRRGRTQETQYF
V gene: TRBV14; D gene: -; clone size: few; J gene: TRBJ1-6; CDR3 DNA: TGTGCCAGCAGCCAAGAGGGGAGGGGCGGGACCCTCCACTTT; CDR3 protein: CASSQEGRGGTLHF
V gene: TRBV5-6; D gene: TRBD1; clone size: -; J gene: TRBJ1-1; CDR3 DNA: TGTGCCAGCAGCTGGGGACAGACGAACACTGAAGCTTTCTTT; CDR3 protein: CASSWGQTNTEAFF
V gene: TRBV24-1; D gene: -; clone size: -; J gene: TRBJ2-1; CDR3 DNA: TGTGCCACCAGTGATTTGGGGGATGAGCAGTTCTTC; CDR3 protein: CATSDLGDEQFF
V gene: TRBV25-1; D gene: -; clone size: -; J gene: TRBJ2-1; CDR3 DNA: TGTGCCAGCAGTGAATTCGGGGTACCAAATGAGCAGTTCTTC; CDR3 protein: CASSEFGVPNEQFF
V gene: TRBV7-9; D gene: -; clone size: -; J gene: TRBJ2-2; CDR3 DNA: TGTGCCAGCAGCTTAAATCGAGGCCAGCTTTTCGCGAACACCGGGGAGCTGTTTTTT; CDR3 protein: CASSLNRGQLFANTGELFF
V gene: TRBV2; D gene: -; clone size: once; J gene: TRBJ1-4; CDR3 DNA: TGTGCCAGCAGTGAAAGGTGGGGCAGGGAAAAACTGTTTTTT; CDR3 protein: CASSERWGREKLFF
V gene: TRBV3-1/TRBV3-2; D gene: -; clone size: -; J gene: TRBJ2-1; CDR3 DNA: TGTGCCAGCAGCCAAGAGCGCGGCGTTTACAATGAGCAGTTCTTC; CDR3 protein: CASSQERGVYNEQFF
V gene: TRBV6-6; D gene: -; clone size: -; J gene: TRBJ1-4; CDR3 DNA: TGTGCCAGCACCCGTTGGGGGACTAATGAAAAACTGTTTTTT; CDR3 protein: CASTRWGTNEKLFF
V gene: TRBV5-1; D gene: -; clone size: -; J gene: TRBJ1-3; CDR3 DNA: TGCGCCAGCAGCCCAGGAGACTCTGGAAACACCATATATTTT; CDR3 protein: CASSPGDSGNTIYF
V gene: TRBV29-1; D gene: -; clone size: few; J gene: TRBJ2-1; CDR3 DNA: TGCAGCGTTGAAGGGGCAGGGGACAATGAGCAGTTCTTC; CDR3 protein: CSVEGAGDNEQFF
V gene: TRBV5-1; D gene: -; clone size: -; J gene: TRBJ2-5; CDR3 DNA: TGCGCCAGCAGCCATCCCCAAGAGACCCAGTACTTC; CDR3 protein: CASSHPQETQYF
V gene: TRBV9; D gene: TRBD2; clone size: -; J gene: TRBJ2-7; CDR3 DNA: TGTGCCAGCAGCGTAGCGGCTAGCGGACCCTACGAGCAGTACTTC; CDR3 protein: CASSVAASGPYEQYF
V gene: TRBV7-2; D gene: -; clone size: -; J gene: TRBJ2-1; CDR3 DNA: TGTGCCAGCAGCCAACAATCCGGGGGAAACTCCTACAATGAGCAGTTCTTC; CDR3 protein: CASSQQSGGNSYNEQFF
V gene: TRBV5-8; D gene: -; clone size: -; J gene: TRBJ1-5; CDR3 DNA: TGTGCCAGCAGCTTGGTAAAGGGGCAGCCCCAGCATTTT; CDR3 protein: CASSLVKGQPQHF
V gene: TRBV19; D gene: -; clone size: -; J gene: TRBJ2-7; CDR3 DNA: TGTGCCAGTAGTATTGGCAGATACTACGAGCAGTACTTC; CDR3 protein: CASSIGRYYEQYF
V gene: TRBV10-3; D gene: -; clone size: few; J gene: TRBJ1-3; CDR3 DNA: TGTGCCGTCGGACGGAGCTCTGGAAACACCATATATTTT; CDR3 protein: CAVGRSSGNTIYF